The 14 T cell receptor beta chains reported below all come from one sample, sequenced in a study of blood T cell repertoires in COVID-19. Sequencing used immunoSEQ multiplex PCR; TCRdb keeps in-frame clones, though not all of them. The profile shows roughly 61,000 clones, about 73% of them singletons. The specimen was peripheral blood. These receptors all stem from a woman between 65 and 79 years old with acute or convalescent COVID-19.

V is TRBV5-6 and J is TRBJ2-7, with TRBD1 matching over 10 bases. V was clipped by 4 bases and J by 1 base; unmatched bases: 5. The germline V gene has CDR1 SGHDT and CDR2 YYEEEE. This CDR3 spans 15 amino acids. Written as DNA, the CDR3 is TGTGCCAGCAGCACGGGACAGGGGCCTTCCTACGAGCAGTACGTC. Translation gives CASSTGQGPSYEQYV.

The genes are TRBV10-3 and TRBJ2-3, with 10 bases fitting TRBD1. J lost 1 base, V lost 6 bases, and 4 bases had no gene match. The V gene's germline CDR1 is ENHRY and CDR2 SYGVKD. The CDR3 is 15 residues long. The chain's CDR3 is CAISGGTGGTDTQYF. As DNA, the CDR3 is TGTGCCATCAGCGGGGGGACAGGGGGCACAGATACGCAGTATTTT.

This rearrangement joins TRBV14 to TRBJ1-4; no reliable D call. V lost 6 bases and J 8 bases, leaving 16 bases between the germline ends. The CDR3 sequence is 14 residues long. Germline V lookup: CDR1 SGHDN, CDR2 FVKESK. This chain's CDR3 is CASSAFRSSEKLFF. The CDR3 region has the DNA TGTGCCAGCAGTGCCTTTCGGAGTAGCGAAAAACTGTTTTTT.

The genes are TRBV7-2 and TRBJ2-7; 8 bases line up with TRBD2. V gave up 10 bases and J gave up 3 bases; unmatched junction bases: 8. This CDR3 spans 13 amino acids. Per germline, CDR1 SGHTA and CDR2 FQGNSA. CDR3 sequence: CATHRAGGYEQYF. CDR3 sequence (DNA): TGTGCCACCCACCGGGCGGGGGGCTACGAGCAGTACTTC.

This clone occurred a few times. CDR3 loop: CASSEDLNTEAFF. As DNA, the CDR3 is TGTGCCAGCAGCGAGGATTTGAACACTGAAGCTTTCTTT. This chain connects TRBV2 to TRBJ1-1; D remains ambiguous. Germline V gene sequence: CDR1 SNHLY, CDR2 FYNNEI. Trimming took 6 bases from V and 0 from J, leaving 8 bases between them. This CDR3 is 13 amino acids long.

This clone was picked up one time. The chain carries TRBV7-9 and TRBJ1-1; the match to TRBD1 covers 7 bases. Germline-derived CDR1 and CDR2 are SEHNR and FQNEAQ (reference sequence). CDR3 length: 12 residues. After removal of 5 bases from V and 6 bases from J, the junction contained 3 bases not matched to a gene. In DNA, the CDR3 is TGTGCCAGCAGCCCAACAGGGGCTGAAGCTTTCTTT. This encodes CASSPTGAEAFF. Variable domain in full (rest from reference TRBV7-9 and TRBJ1-1): DTGVSQNPRHKITKRGQNVTFRCDPISEHNRLYWYRQTLGQGPEFLTYFQNEAQLEKSRLLSDRFSAERPKGSFSTLEIQRTEQGDSAMYLCASSPTGAEAFFGQGTRLTVV.

This clone has at least ten counts. This sequence joins TRBV11-2 and TRBJ1-2; D might be TRBD1 (5 bases). Germline V gene lookup returns CDR1 SGHAT and CDR2 FQNNGV. V dropped 5 bases and J dropped 2 bases, with 9 bases sitting between them. The CDR3 covers 13 residues. CDR3 sequence (DNA): TGTGCCAGCAGCCGCGACAGCAACTATGGCTACACCTTC. Protein product: CASSRDSNYGYTF.

This clone has just a few counts. This chain uses TRBV18 with TRBJ2-5; perhaps TRBD1 as D (5 bases). V was shortened by 2 bases and J by 1 base, with 5 bases between the two germline ends. The CDR3 sequence is 13 residues long. The germline CDR1 and CDR2 sequences are KGHSH and LQKENI. The CDR3 DNA reads TGTGCCAGCTCACCAGGGGCCCAAGAGACCCAGTACTTC. Its protein product is CASSPGAQETQYF.

The V call is TRBV9, the J call TRBJ2-1; 8 bases agree with TRBD1. V was clipped by 5 bases and J by 9 bases; unmatched bases: 4. From germline, CDR1 is SGDLS and CDR2 YYNGEE. This CDR3 contains 12 residues. The CDR3 loop is CASSAGGSEQFF. CDR3 DNA sequence: TGTGCCAGCAGTGCAGGGGGCAGTGAGCAGTTCTTC.

This clone was seen just once. The chain carries TRBV30 and TRBJ2-7; TRBD1 is a possible D gene (7 bases). Germline values: CDR1 GTSNPN, CDR2 SVGIG (reference sequence). Trimming left V 1 base short and J 6 bases short, with 13 bases between. The length of the CDR3 is 13 residues. The CDR3 spells CAWSEEGAFEQYV. The DNA for the CDR3 is TGTGCCTGGAGTGAGGAGGGGGCTTTCGAGCAGTACGTC.

The chain uses TRBV4-2 and TRBJ1-6; 9 nucleotides agree with TRBD1. The CDR3 extends over 15 amino acids. V gave up 7 bases and J gave up 6 bases; unmatched junction bases: 7. Germline V gene data show CDR1 as LGHNA and CDR2 as YNFKEQ. This chain's CDR3 is CASTSRQGVNSPLHF. CDR3 DNA sequence: TGTGCCAGCACCTCAAGACAGGGGGTTAATTCACCCCTCCACTTT.

J is TRBJ1-1 and V is TRBV3-1 (or the pseudogene TRBV3-2), with D possibly being TRBD1 (5 bases). The V end lost 2 bases, the J end lost 7 bases, and 14 bases lay between the germline ends. The V gene's germline CDR1 is LGHDT and CDR2 YNNKEL (reference sequence). This CDR3 comprises 14 residues. The CDR3 DNA is TGTGCCAGCAGCCAACTTACAGGAACGATTGAAGCTTTCTTT. Amino acids: CASSQLTGTIEAFF.

CDR3: CATGTGLERDYEQYF. DNA for the CDR3: TGTGCCACGGGAACTGGCTTGGAGAGGGACTACGAGCAGTACTTC. The chain couples TRBV15 to TRBJ2-7, with D possibly TRBD2 on 5 matching bases. The germline V gene has CDR1 LNHNV and CDR2 YYDKDF (reference sequence). Trimming pared 9 bases from V and 3 bases from J, leaving 21 bases between. The CDR3 contains 15 residues.

Only one count was recorded for this clone. The V call is TRBV3-1 (or the pseudogene TRBV3-2), the J call TRBJ2-3; 8 bases are a match to TRBD2. From germline, CDR1 is LGHDT and CDR2 YNNKEL (reference sequence). The CDR3 runs 13 residues. Trimming cost V 7 bases and J 5 bases; bases outside gene matches: 5. CDR3 loop: CASTLRGGDTQYF. The CDR3 bases are TGTGCCAGCACCCTTCGGGGGGGAGATACGCAGTATTTT.